This entry describes one T cell receptor beta chain. Each CDR3 protein gets one entry after TCRdb re-called the 5' RACE reads with MiXCR. The sample lists roughly 56,000 distinct CDR3 sequences, roughly 15% seen once, with about 4% in the top ten. The V segment lost 1 base and the J segment 2 bases; nucleotides outside the gene matches: 6. Germline CDR1 and CDR2: SGHTA and FQGNSA. The CDR3 spans 17 residues. This sample is part of a study of early T cells in non-severe SARS-CoV-2 infection. The sequence was collected from an adult who was a healthcare worker with PCR-confirmed SARS-CoV-2 infection or an uninfected control (not recorded which). The V call is TRBV7-2, the J call TRBJ2-1, with TRBD1 identical over 9 bases. The material sequenced was whole blood, taken at baseline. CDR3 sequence reads: CASSLVDRGGPYNEQFF. The CDR3 nucleotides read TGTGCCAGCAGCTTAGTTGACAGGGGGGGACCCTACAATGAGCAGTTCTTC. The whole variable domain, remainder taken from reference TRBV7-2 and TRBJ2-1, is GAGVSQSPSNKVTEKGKDVELRCDPISGHTALYWYRQSLGQGLEFLIYFQGNSAPDKSGLPSDRFSAERTGGSVSTLTIQRTQQEDSAVYLCASSLVDRGGPYNEQFFGPGTRLTVL.